The rows below give T cell receptor beta chains drawn from one sample of a study of CD8+ T cells in alopecia areata. Data came from immunoSEQ multiplex PCR; TCRdb stores just in-frame clones and leaves some out. The sample records more than 150,000 clones, roughly 50% being singletons. The input for sequencing was CD8+ T cells sorted from blood, taken at week 24, from a patient treated with tofacitinib. The receptors come from a human donor with alopecia areata. The CDR3 runs from the conserved cysteine through the conserved F or W. Fields, in order: V gene, J gene, clone size, D gene, CDR3 DNA, CDR3 protein. A D gene is named only where the DNA matches it firmly. The listing skips clone size in some rows; elsewhere it reads once, few, many or a size class.

V: TRBV5-6
J: TRBJ2-3
size: .
D: TRBD1
DNA: TGTGCCAGCAGCCCGGGGACAGACACAGATACGCAGTATTTT
CDR3: CASSPGTDTDTQYF

V: TRBV4-1
J: TRBJ2-3
size: .
D: TRBD2
DNA: TGCGCCAGCAGCCAGGACGATGGACTAGCGGGGGATACGCAGTATTTT
CDR3: CASSQDDGLAGDTQYF

V: TRBV2
J: TRBJ2-1
size: few
D: .
DNA: TGTGCCAGCAGTTGGGACTCAAATGAGCAGTTCTTC
CDR3: CASSWDSNEQFF

V: TRBV19
J: TRBJ2-1
size: few
D: TRBD2
DNA: TGTGCCAGTAGTCTAGGGACTAGCGGCTACAATGAGCAGTTCTTC
CDR3: CASSLGTSGYNEQFF

V: TRBV2
J: TRBJ2-1
size: .
D: TRBD2
DNA: TGTGCCAGCAGTGAGAGGCGGGGGAACCCTGGCGATGAGCAGTTCTTC
CDR3: CASSERRGNPGDEQFF

V: TRBV13
J: TRBJ2-3
size: .
D: .
DNA: TGTGCCAGCAGACCTCGACAGGTGGATACGCAGTATTTT
CDR3: CASRPRQVDTQYF

V: TRBV30
J: TRBJ2-1
size: once
D: TRBD2
DNA: TGTGCCCACACTCCCGGGGAGCGGGGCAATGAGCAGTTCTTC
CDR3: CAHTPGERGNEQFF

V: TRBV30
J: TRBJ2-5
size: .
D: TRBD2
DNA: TGTGCCTGGAGTGACCCGCCCTGGACTAGGGAGGGGGAGACCCAGTACTTC
CDR3: CAWSDPPWTREGETQYF

V: TRBV27
J: TRBJ2-7
size: few
D: .
DNA: TGTGCCAGCGGCCCACCCGGACCGATCTACGAGCAGTACTTC
CDR3: CASGPPGPIYEQYF

V: TRBV13
J: TRBJ2-5
size: .
D: .
DNA: TGTGCCAGCAGCTTAAGGGGAACAGGGAGTGCAGAGACCCAGTACTTC
CDR3: CASSLRGTGSAETQYF